This TCR beta chain was sequenced for a study of beta chain features in type 1 diabetes. Study overall: Summed over all samples, the examined sorted cells came to about 110 million.

General observations from the study: In all four CD4+ subsets, TCRB CDR3 length was significantly, moderately reduced in type 1 diabetes.

The germline V gene encodes CDR1 DFQATT and CDR2 SNEGSKA (reference sequence). This CDR3 comprises 10 residues. Trimming shortened V by 4 bases and J by 11 bases, and 11 bases separated the two germline ends. One heparinised draw of blood, averaging about 116 mL, came from each donor. Each of the CD4+ naive, central memory, regulatory and stem cell-like memory populations was sorted via CD45RO/CCR7/CD25/CD127/CD95/CD27. A word on this clone: Its cognate antigen is unknown.

The whole isolated RNA underwent reverse transcription, so sequencing captured expressed TCRB transcripts. Only in-frame clones appear in the TCRdb table, and some are missing; sequencing was by immunoSEQ multiplex PCR. The table lists approximately 340,000 clones, around 16% of them singletons. Sequences were obtained from naive CD4+ T cells from blood. This TCR was recovered from a young woman in good health. This sequence joins TRBV20-1 and TRBJ2-5; D call uncertain. CDR3 nucleotides: TGCAGTGCTACTTCCATGCAGCAGTACTTC. Translation gives CSATSMQQYF.